These T cell receptor beta chains were read from a single sample in a study of CD8 T cells in Susac syndrome. A single record per CDR3 protein comes from TCRdb applying MiXCR to the immunoSEQ multiplex PCR reads. This sample has some 160,000 distinct CDR3 sequences, with roughly 94% found just once. Material for sequencing was CD4+ T cells from PBMCs. These receptor sequences come from a human donor in good health. Both conserved end residues are part of each CDR3. The order of the fields is J gene, clone size, D gene, V gene, CDR3 DNA, CDR3 protein. A D gene is named only where the DNA matches it firmly. Size tells how often a clone was seen (once, few, many) or the class of an expanded clone, and some rows leave it out.

j_gene: TRBJ2-7
abundance: NA
d_gene: NA
v_gene: TRBV3-1
CDR3nt: TGTGCCAGCAGCCAAGTCGATCTGGGGACCTACGAGCAGTACTTC
CDR3aa: CASSQVDLGTYEQYF

j_gene: TRBJ2-7
abundance: once
d_gene: TRBD1
v_gene: TRBV5-1
CDR3nt: TGCGCCAGCAGCTCGATTCCGGGACAGGGCTACGAGCAGTACTTC
CDR3aa: CASSSIPGQGYEQYF

j_gene: TRBJ1-3
abundance: NA
d_gene: NA
v_gene: TRBV29-1
CDR3nt: TGCAGCGTTGCCGGACGGGCATCTGGAAACACCATATATTTT
CDR3aa: CSVAGRASGNTIYF

j_gene: TRBJ2-4
abundance: NA
d_gene: NA
v_gene: TRBV10-2
CDR3nt: TGCGCCAGCAGTGAAGGGACTCCTCTCATTCAGTACTTC
CDR3aa: CASSEGTPLIQYF

j_gene: TRBJ2-3
abundance: NA
d_gene: TRBD2
v_gene: TRBV5-6
CDR3nt: TGTGCCAGCAGCTTGGGGGTCGGACTAGCGAGCACAGATACGCAGTATTTT
CDR3aa: CASSLGVGLASTDTQYF

j_gene: TRBJ2-1
abundance: once
d_gene: NA
v_gene: TRBV3-1
CDR3nt: TGTGCCAGCCAGTGGGGGACCTACAATGAGCAGTTCTTC
CDR3aa: CASQWGTYNEQFF

j_gene: TRBJ2-1
abundance: NA
d_gene: TRBD2
v_gene: TRBV20-1
CDR3nt: TGCAGTGCTAGAGACGTGGGGGGGTACAATGAGCAGTTCTTC
CDR3aa: CSARDVGGYNEQFF

j_gene: TRBJ2-6
abundance: NA
d_gene: NA
v_gene: TRBV12-3/TRBV12-4
CDR3nt: TGTGCCAGCAGTTTTTCAGGGGCTGGGGCCAACGTCCTGACTTTC
CDR3aa: CASSFSGAGANVLTF

j_gene: TRBJ1-1
abundance: NA
d_gene: NA
v_gene: TRBV3-1
CDR3nt: TGTGCCAGCAGCCAGCTGGGGGTTGAAGCTTTCTTT
CDR3aa: CASSQLGVEAFF

j_gene: TRBJ2-5
abundance: NA
d_gene: TRBD2
v_gene: TRBV29-1
CDR3nt: TGCAGCGTTCGGACTAGCGGGGGGTCATGGGACGAGACCCAGTACTTC
CDR3aa: CSVRTSGGSWDETQYF

j_gene: TRBJ1-1
abundance: NA
d_gene: TRBD1
v_gene: TRBV5-1
CDR3nt: TGCGCCAGCAGCCTCGAATGGGACAGCCCCAACACTGAAGCTTTCTTT
CDR3aa: CASSLEWDSPNTEAFF

j_gene: TRBJ1-5
abundance: NA
d_gene: NA
v_gene: TRBV5-6
CDR3nt: TGTGCCAGCAGCTTGGGACGGCTTAGCAATCAGCCCCAGCATTTT
CDR3aa: CASSLGRLSNQPQHF

j_gene: TRBJ2-7
abundance: NA
d_gene: TRBD2
v_gene: TRBV6-2/TRBV6-3
CDR3nt: TGTGCCAGCAGTTACTCGAGACTAGCTGAGTCCTACGAGCAGTACTTC
CDR3aa: CASSYSRLAESYEQYF

j_gene: TRBJ1-1
abundance: NA
d_gene: NA
v_gene: TRBV5-1
CDR3nt: TGCGCCAGCAGCTTGGATGGTCAGCCCACTGAAGCTTTCTTT
CDR3aa: CASSLDGQPTEAFF

j_gene: TRBJ2-5
abundance: NA
d_gene: TRBD1
v_gene: TRBV20-1
CDR3nt: TGCAGTGCTAGGGACAGGCCGCGGGAGACCCAGTACTTC
CDR3aa: CSARDRPRETQYF

j_gene: TRBJ1-4
abundance: NA
d_gene: NA
v_gene: TRBV9
CDR3nt: TGTGCCAGCAGCGTAGGGGGAGCGGAGCGGAGGGAACTGTTTTTT
CDR3aa: CASSVGGAERRELFF

j_gene: TRBJ2-6
abundance: NA
d_gene: NA
v_gene: TRBV11-2
CDR3nt: TGTGCCAGCAGCTCCCTTCTTCTTGGCGCCAACGTCCTGACTTTC
CDR3aa: CASSSLLLGANVLTF

j_gene: TRBJ1-1
abundance: NA
d_gene: TRBD1
v_gene: TRBV5-1
CDR3nt: TGCGCCAGCAGCTACCGGACAGGGAGCACTGAAGCTTTCTTT
CDR3aa: CASSYRTGSTEAFF

j_gene: TRBJ1-2
abundance: NA
d_gene: NA
v_gene: TRBV6-2/TRBV6-3
CDR3nt: TGTGCCAGCAGATTAGACCTCAACTATGGCTACACCTTC
CDR3aa: CASRLDLNYGYTF

j_gene: TRBJ1-6
abundance: NA
d_gene: TRBD1
v_gene: TRBV7-2
CDR3nt: TGTGCCAGCAGCCCAGGGGGAATGACGACGGGATCACCCCTCCACTTT
CDR3aa: CASSPGGMTTGSPLHF

j_gene: TRBJ1-2
abundance: NA
d_gene: NA
v_gene: TRBV3-1
CDR3nt: TGTGCCAGCAGCCAAGGGCAGGGGAACGGCTACACCTTC
CDR3aa: CASSQGQGNGYTF

j_gene: TRBJ2-7
abundance: NA
d_gene: NA
v_gene: TRBV21-1
CDR3nt: TGTGCCAGCAGCTTGCCGGGGCGGTTAACAGGGAGCTCCTACGAGCAGTACTTC
CDR3aa: CASSLPGRLTGSSYEQYF

j_gene: TRBJ2-3
abundance: NA
d_gene: NA
v_gene: TRBV20-1
CDR3nt: TGCAGTGCGTCCCGGGACCCTGGAGATACGCAGTATTTT
CDR3aa: CSASRDPGDTQYF

j_gene: TRBJ2-4
abundance: NA
d_gene: TRBD2
v_gene: TRBV7-9
CDR3nt: TGTGCCAGCAGCTTGCCCCCTCGACTAGCGGGAGTCACCAAAAACATTCAGTACTTC
CDR3aa: CASSLPPRLAGVTKNIQYF

j_gene: TRBJ2-7
abundance: NA
d_gene: TRBD2
v_gene: TRBV5-6
CDR3nt: TGTGCCAGCAGTTACCGGCTAGCGGGAGGGGCCGAGCAGTACTTC
CDR3aa: CASSYRLAGGAEQYF

j_gene: TRBJ2-3
abundance: NA
d_gene: TRBD2
v_gene: TRBV30
CDR3nt: TGTGCCTGGAGGCCTAGCGGGAGCATCAATACGCAGTATTTT
CDR3aa: CAWRPSGSINTQYF

j_gene: TRBJ2-4
abundance: NA
d_gene: NA
v_gene: TRBV28
CDR3nt: TGTGCCAGCAGCCGGGCCGCACTACCCAAAAACATTCAGTACTTC
CDR3aa: CASSRAALPKNIQYF

j_gene: TRBJ2-3
abundance: NA
d_gene: NA
v_gene: TRBV7-2
CDR3nt: TGTGCCAGCAGCGCCGGGACGGTCCCAGATACGCAGTATTTT
CDR3aa: CASSAGTVPDTQYF

j_gene: TRBJ2-1
abundance: NA
d_gene: TRBD1
v_gene: TRBV18
CDR3nt: TGTGCCAGCGCACTCAGGGGGCGGAACTCCTACAATGAGCAGTTCTTC
CDR3aa: CASALRGRNSYNEQFF

j_gene: TRBJ2-7
abundance: NA
d_gene: NA
v_gene: TRBV6-2/TRBV6-3
CDR3nt: TGTGCCAGCAGTGACCGGGGGGCCAACGAGCAGTACTTC
CDR3aa: CASSDRGANEQYF

j_gene: TRBJ2-3
abundance: NA
d_gene: TRBD1
v_gene: TRBV5-4
CDR3nt: TGTGCCAGCAGCCCTACAGGGGGTGATACGCAGTATTTT
CDR3aa: CASSPTGGDTQYF

j_gene: TRBJ1-1
abundance: NA
d_gene: NA
v_gene: TRBV10-3
CDR3nt: TGTGCCATCAACGGACAGCCGAACACTGAAGCTTTCTTT
CDR3aa: CAINGQPNTEAFF

j_gene: TRBJ2-6
abundance: NA
d_gene: NA
v_gene: TRBV25-1
CDR3nt: TGTGCTGCATTGGGCTCTGGGGCCAACGTCCTGACTTTC
CDR3aa: CAALGSGANVLTF

j_gene: TRBJ2-3
abundance: NA
d_gene: NA
v_gene: TRBV2
CDR3nt: TGTGCCAGCGTGGTCCTCCGCGGAGATACGCAGTATTTT
CDR3aa: CASVVLRGDTQYF

j_gene: TRBJ2-5
abundance: NA
d_gene: TRBD1
v_gene: TRBV27
CDR3nt: TGTGCCACCTCTAGCAACAGGGGCCAAGAGACCCAGTACTTC
CDR3aa: CATSSNRGQETQYF

j_gene: TRBJ2-6
abundance: once
d_gene: NA
v_gene: TRBV4-1
CDR3nt: TGCGCCAGCAGCCAAGGGGATATGGGGTCGGGCAACGTCCTGACTTTC
CDR3aa: CASSQGDMGSGNVLTF

j_gene: TRBJ2-1
abundance: NA
d_gene: TRBD2
v_gene: TRBV28
CDR3nt: TGTGCCAGCACTTCTAGCGGGAGGACTAGCTCCTACAATGAGCAGTTCTTC
CDR3aa: CASTSSGRTSSYNEQFF

j_gene: TRBJ1-2
abundance: NA
d_gene: NA
v_gene: TRBV5-1
CDR3nt: TGCGCCAGCAGACTTACGACGGGGGGAGTTTGGGGCTACACCTTC
CDR3aa: CASRLTTGGVWGYTF

j_gene: TRBJ1-5
abundance: NA
d_gene: NA
v_gene: TRBV18
CDR3nt: TGTGCCAGCTCCCCCGACATGGGCAATCAGCCCCAGCATTTT
CDR3aa: CASSPDMGNQPQHF

j_gene: TRBJ2-1
abundance: NA
d_gene: NA
v_gene: TRBV2
CDR3nt: TGTGCCAGCAGTGAAAGGGGCGTCAATGAGCAGTTCTTC
CDR3aa: CASSERGVNEQFF

j_gene: TRBJ2-3
abundance: NA
d_gene: NA
v_gene: TRBV19
CDR3nt: TGTGCCAGTACTGCGGACAACTGGTTAGGAAATACGCAGTATTTT
CDR3aa: CASTADNWLGNTQYF

j_gene: TRBJ2-5
abundance: NA
d_gene: NA
v_gene: TRBV6-2/TRBV6-3
CDR3nt: TGTGCCAGCAGAACAACCCCCCGGACCCAGTACTTC
CDR3aa: CASRTTPRTQYF

j_gene: TRBJ1-1
abundance: NA
d_gene: NA
v_gene: TRBV12-3/TRBV12-4
CDR3nt: TGTGCCAGCAGTTCACAGGTATCGGCTTTCTTT
CDR3aa: CASSSQVSAFF

j_gene: TRBJ2-4
abundance: NA
d_gene: TRBD1
v_gene: TRBV5-1
CDR3nt: TGCGCCAGCAGCTTTATGGACAGGGGCTCCAAAAACATTCAGTACTTC
CDR3aa: CASSFMDRGSKNIQYF

j_gene: TRBJ2-4
abundance: NA
d_gene: TRBD2
v_gene: TRBV18
CDR3nt: TGTGCCAGCTCGACTAGCGGGAGAGGGAATTCGGCCAAAAACATTCAGTACTTC
CDR3aa: CASSTSGRGNSAKNIQYF

j_gene: TRBJ2-5
abundance: NA
d_gene: TRBD2
v_gene: TRBV6-1
CDR3nt: TGTGCCAGCGGCGGGAGGGCCGGGGAGACCCAGTACTTC
CDR3aa: CASGGRAGETQYF

j_gene: TRBJ2-6
abundance: NA
d_gene: TRBD1
v_gene: TRBV29-1
CDR3nt: TGCAGCGCCGGGACAGGGGCCGGGGCCAACGTCCTGACTTTC
CDR3aa: CSAGTGAGANVLTF

j_gene: TRBJ2-5
abundance: NA
d_gene: TRBD1
v_gene: TRBV20-1
CDR3nt: TGCAGTGCTGACAGGGTTGAGACCCAGTACTTC
CDR3aa: CSADRVETQYF

j_gene: TRBJ1-2
abundance: few
d_gene: NA
v_gene: TRBV27
CDR3nt: TGTGCCAGCAGGCCGTCAGGGGAGGGTGATGGCTACACCTTC
CDR3aa: CASRPSGEGDGYTF

j_gene: TRBJ2-5
abundance: few
d_gene: NA
v_gene: TRBV7-9
CDR3nt: TGTGCCAGCAGCTGGGCGGAGACCCAGTACTTC
CDR3aa: CASSWAETQYF

j_gene: TRBJ1-1
abundance: NA
d_gene: NA
v_gene: TRBV6-5
CDR3nt: TGTGCCAGCAGTTACTCTCACAGAATGAACACTGAAGCTTTCTTT
CDR3aa: CASSYSHRMNTEAFF

j_gene: TRBJ1-6
abundance: NA
d_gene: TRBD1
v_gene: TRBV6-6
CDR3nt: TGTGCCAGCAGCTCGCTGTACAGGGGTAATTCACCCCTCCACTTT
CDR3aa: CASSSLYRGNSPLHF

j_gene: TRBJ1-1
abundance: NA
d_gene: TRBD1
v_gene: TRBV19
CDR3nt: TGTGCCAGTAGTACGCCGAAGACAGGGAACGAAGCTTTCTTT
CDR3aa: CASSTPKTGNEAFF

j_gene: TRBJ1-2
abundance: NA
d_gene: NA
v_gene: TRBV19
CDR3nt: TGTGCCAGTAGTATCGGATGGAGTTTCGGCTATGGCTACACCTTC
CDR3aa: CASSIGWSFGYGYTF

j_gene: TRBJ1-1
abundance: NA
d_gene: NA
v_gene: TRBV4-3
CDR3nt: TGCGCCAGCAGCCAGGTTGGGACGCCTGAAGCTTTCTTT
CDR3aa: CASSQVGTPEAFF